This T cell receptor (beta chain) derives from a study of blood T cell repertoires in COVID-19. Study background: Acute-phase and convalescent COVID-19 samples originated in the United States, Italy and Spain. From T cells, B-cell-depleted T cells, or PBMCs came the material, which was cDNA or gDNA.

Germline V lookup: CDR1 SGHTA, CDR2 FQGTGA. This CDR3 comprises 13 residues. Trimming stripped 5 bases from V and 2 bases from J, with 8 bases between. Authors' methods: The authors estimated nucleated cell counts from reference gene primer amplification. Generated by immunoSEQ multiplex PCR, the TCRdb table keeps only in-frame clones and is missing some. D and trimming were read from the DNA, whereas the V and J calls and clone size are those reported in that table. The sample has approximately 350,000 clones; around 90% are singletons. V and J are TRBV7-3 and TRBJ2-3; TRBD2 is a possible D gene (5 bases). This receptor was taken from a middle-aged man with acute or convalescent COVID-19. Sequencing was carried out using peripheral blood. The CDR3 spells CASSMDFTDTQYF. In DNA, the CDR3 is TGTGCCAGCAGCATGGACTTCACAGATACGCAGTATTTT.